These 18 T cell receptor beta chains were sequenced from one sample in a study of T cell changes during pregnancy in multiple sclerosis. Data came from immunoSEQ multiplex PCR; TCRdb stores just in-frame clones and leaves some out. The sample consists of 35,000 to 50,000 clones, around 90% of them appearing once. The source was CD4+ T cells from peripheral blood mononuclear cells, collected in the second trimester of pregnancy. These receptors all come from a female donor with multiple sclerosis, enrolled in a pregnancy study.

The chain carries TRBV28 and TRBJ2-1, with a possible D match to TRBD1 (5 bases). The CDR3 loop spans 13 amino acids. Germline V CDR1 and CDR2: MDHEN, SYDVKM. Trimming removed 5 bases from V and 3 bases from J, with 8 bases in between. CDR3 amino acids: CASSGANYNEQFF. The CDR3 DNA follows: TGTGCCAGCAGTGGGGCAAACTACAATGAGCAGTTCTTC.

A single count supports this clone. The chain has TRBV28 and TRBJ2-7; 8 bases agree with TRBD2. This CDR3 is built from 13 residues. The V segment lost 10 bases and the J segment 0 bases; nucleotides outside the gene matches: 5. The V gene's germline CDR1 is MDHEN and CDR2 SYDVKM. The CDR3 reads CAIREGTSYEQYF. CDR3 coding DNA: TGTGCCATCCGGGAGGGGACCTCCTACGAGCAGTACTTC.

For the CDR3, the DNA is TGCGCCAGCAGCGACCCTAGCGCCTCCTACAATGAGCAGTTCTTC. This translates into CASSDPSASYNEQFF. The chain recombines TRBV5-1 with TRBJ2-1; maybe TRBD2 (6 bases). This CDR3 is built from 15 residues. The V gene's germline CDR1 is SGHRS and CDR2 YFSETQ. Trimming took 4 bases from V and 0 from J, leaving 11 bases between them.

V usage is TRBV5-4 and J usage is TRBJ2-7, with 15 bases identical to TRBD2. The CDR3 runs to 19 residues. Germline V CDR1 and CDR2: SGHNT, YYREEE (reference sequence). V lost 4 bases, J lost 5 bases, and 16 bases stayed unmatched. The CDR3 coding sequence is TGTGCCAGCAGCCCGCCGGGACTAGCGGGAGGATCGGGGGGACACGAGCAGTACTTC. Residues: CASSPPGLAGGSGGHEQYF.

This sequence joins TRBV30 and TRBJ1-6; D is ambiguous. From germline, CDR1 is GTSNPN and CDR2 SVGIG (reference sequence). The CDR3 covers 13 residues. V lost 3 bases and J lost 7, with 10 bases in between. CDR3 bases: TGTGCCTGGAGGGAGATACCGAATTCACCCCTCCACTTT. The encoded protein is CAWREIPNSPLHF.

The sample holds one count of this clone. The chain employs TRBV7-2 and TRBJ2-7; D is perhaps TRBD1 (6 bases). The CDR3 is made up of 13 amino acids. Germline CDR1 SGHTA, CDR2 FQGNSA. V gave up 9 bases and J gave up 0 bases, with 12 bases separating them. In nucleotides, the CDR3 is TGTGCCAGTAGACAGGCGAGCTCCTACGAGCAGTACTTC. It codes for CASRQASSYEQYF.

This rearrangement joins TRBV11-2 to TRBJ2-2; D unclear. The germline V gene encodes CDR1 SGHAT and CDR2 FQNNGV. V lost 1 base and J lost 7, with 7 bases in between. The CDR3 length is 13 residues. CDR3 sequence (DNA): TGTGCCAGCAGCTTAGTGAGAGGCGGGGAGCTGTTTTTT. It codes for CASSLVRGGELFF.

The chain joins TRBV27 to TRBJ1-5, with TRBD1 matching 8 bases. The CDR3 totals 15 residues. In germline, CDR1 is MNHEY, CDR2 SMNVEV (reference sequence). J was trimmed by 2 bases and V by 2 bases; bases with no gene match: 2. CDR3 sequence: CASSLGQGGNQPQHF. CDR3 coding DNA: TGTGCCAGCAGTTTAGGACAGGGAGGCAATCAGCCCCAGCATTTT.

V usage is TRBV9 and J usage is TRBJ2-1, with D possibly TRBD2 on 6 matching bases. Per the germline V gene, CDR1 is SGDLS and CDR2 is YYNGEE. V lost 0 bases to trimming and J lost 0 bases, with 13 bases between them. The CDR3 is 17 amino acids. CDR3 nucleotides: TGTGCCAGCAGCGTAGAAGCGGGCTCGAGCTCCTACAATGAGCAGTTCTTC. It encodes CASSVEAGSSSYNEQFF.

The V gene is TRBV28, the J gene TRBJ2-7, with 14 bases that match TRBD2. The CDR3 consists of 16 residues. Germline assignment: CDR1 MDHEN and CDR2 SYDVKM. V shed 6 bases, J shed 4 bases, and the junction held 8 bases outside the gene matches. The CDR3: CASRHSGTSGSYEQYF. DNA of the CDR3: TGTGCCAGCAGACACAGCGGGACTAGCGGGAGTTACGAGCAGTACTTC.

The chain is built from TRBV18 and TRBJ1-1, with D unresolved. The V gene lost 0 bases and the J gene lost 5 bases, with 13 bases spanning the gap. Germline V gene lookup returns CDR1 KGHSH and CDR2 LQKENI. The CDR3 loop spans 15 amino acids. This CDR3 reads CASSPPFSQNTEAFF. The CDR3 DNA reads TGTGCCAGCTCACCACCGTTTTCACAGAATACTGAAGCTTTCTTT.

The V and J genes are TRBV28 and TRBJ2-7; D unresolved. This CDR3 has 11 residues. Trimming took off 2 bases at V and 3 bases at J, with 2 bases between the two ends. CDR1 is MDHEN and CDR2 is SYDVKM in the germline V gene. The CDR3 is CASSLLYEQYF. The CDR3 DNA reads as TGTGCCAGCAGTTTACTCTACGAGCAGTACTTC.

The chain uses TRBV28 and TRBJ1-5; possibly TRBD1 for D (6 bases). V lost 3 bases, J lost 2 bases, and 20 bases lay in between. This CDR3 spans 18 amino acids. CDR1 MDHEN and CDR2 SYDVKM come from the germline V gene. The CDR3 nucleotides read TGTGCCAGCAGTTTTTTTTTGGACAGCCAACTGGGCAATCAGCCCCAGCATTTT. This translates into CASSFFLDSQLGNQPQHF.

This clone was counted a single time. Written as DNA, the CDR3 is TGTGCCAGCAGCTTGGTTGGCAACAACAATGAGCAGTTCTTC. This codes for CASSLVGNNNEQFF. The gene calls are TRBV5-4 and TRBJ2-1; D call uncertain. The V gene lost 0 bases and the J gene lost 5 bases, with 9 bases spanning the gap. The length of the CDR3 is 14 residues. Germline lookup yields CDR1 SGHNT and CDR2 YYREEE (reference sequence).

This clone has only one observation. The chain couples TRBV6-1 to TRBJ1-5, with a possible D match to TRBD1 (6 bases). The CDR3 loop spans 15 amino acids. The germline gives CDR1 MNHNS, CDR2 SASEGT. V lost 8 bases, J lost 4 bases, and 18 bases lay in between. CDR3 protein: CASRLNRAENQPQHF. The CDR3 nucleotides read TGTGCCAGCCGACTAAACAGGGCCGAGAATCAGCCCCAGCATTTT.

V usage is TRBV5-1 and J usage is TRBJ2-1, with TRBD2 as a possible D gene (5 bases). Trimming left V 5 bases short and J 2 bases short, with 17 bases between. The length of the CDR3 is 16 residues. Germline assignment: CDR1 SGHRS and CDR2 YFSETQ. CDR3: CASRLVITSPYNEQFF. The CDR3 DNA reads TGCGCCAGCAGACTTGTCATAACTAGTCCCTACAATGAGCAGTTCTTC.

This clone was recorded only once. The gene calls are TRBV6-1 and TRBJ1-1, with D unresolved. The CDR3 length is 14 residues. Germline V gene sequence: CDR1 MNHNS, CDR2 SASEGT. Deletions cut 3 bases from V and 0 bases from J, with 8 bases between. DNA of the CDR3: TGTGCCAGCAGTGACCGGGTTATGAACACTGAAGCTTTCTTT. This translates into CASSDRVMNTEAFF.

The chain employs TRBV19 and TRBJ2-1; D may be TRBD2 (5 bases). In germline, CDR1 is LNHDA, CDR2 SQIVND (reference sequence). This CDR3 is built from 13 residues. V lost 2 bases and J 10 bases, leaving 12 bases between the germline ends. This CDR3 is CASSITRVDEQFF. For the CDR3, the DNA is TGTGCCAGTAGTATAACTAGGGTCGACGAGCAGTTCTTC.